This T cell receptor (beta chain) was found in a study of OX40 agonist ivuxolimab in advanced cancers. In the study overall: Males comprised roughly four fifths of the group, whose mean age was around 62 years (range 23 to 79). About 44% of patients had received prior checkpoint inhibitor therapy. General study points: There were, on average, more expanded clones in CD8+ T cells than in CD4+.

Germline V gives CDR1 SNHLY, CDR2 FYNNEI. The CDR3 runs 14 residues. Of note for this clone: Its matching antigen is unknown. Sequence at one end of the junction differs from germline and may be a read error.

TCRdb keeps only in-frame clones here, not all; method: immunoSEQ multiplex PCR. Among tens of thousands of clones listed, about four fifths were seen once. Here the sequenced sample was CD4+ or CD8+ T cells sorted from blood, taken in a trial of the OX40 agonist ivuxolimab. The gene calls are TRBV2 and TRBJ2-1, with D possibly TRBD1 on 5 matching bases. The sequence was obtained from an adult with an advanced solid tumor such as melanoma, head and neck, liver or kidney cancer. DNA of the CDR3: TGTGCCAGCCGTGACAGTGGCTCCTACAATGAGCAGTTCTTC. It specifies CASRDSGSYNEQFF. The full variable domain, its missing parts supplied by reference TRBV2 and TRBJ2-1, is EPEVTQTPSHQVTQMGQEVILRCVPISNHLYFYWYRQILGQKVEFLVSFYNNEISEKSEIFDDQFSVERPDGSNFTLKIRSTKLEDSAMYFCASRDSGSYNEQFFGPGTRLTVL.